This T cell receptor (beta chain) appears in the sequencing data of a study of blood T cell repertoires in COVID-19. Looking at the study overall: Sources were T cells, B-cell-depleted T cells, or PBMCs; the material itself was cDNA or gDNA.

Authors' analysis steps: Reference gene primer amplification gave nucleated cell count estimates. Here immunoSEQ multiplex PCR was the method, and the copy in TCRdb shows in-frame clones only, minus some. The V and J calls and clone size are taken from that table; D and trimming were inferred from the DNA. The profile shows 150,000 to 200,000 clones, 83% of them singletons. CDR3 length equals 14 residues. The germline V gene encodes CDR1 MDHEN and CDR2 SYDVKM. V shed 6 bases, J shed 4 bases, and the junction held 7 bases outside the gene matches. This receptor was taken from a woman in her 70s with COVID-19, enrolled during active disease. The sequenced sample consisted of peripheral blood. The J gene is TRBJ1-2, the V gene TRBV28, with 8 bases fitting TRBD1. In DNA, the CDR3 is TGTGCCAGCAGACGCGGAGACAGGGGCTATGGCTACACCTTC. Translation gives CASRRGDRGYGYTF.